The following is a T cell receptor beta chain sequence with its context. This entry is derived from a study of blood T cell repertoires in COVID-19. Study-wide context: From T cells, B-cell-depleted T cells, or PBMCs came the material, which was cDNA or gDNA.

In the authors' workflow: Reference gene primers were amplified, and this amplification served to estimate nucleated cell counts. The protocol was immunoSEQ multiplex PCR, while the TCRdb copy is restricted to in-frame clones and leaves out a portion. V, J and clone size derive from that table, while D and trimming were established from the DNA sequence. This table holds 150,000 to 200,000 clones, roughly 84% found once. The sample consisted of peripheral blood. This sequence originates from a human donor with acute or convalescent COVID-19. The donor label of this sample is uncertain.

Here the CDR3 DNA reads TGTGCCAGCAGTTTAGTGGGGACACCGCACCAAAAACTGTTTTTT. Residues: CASSLVGTPHQKLFF. This chain uses TRBV28 with TRBJ1-4; D might be TRBD1 (6 bases). This CDR3 is 15 amino acids long. Trimming shortened V by 2 bases and J by 9 bases, and 16 bases separated the two germline ends. Germline V gene data show CDR1 as MDHEN and CDR2 as SYDVKM.